The sequence of this TCR beta chain was determined in a study of blood T cell repertoires in COVID-19 (dated by TCRdb to 2019 to 2021). About the study as a whole: Samples from collaborators originated in the United States, Italy and Spain and spanned both the acute and convalescent phases of COVID-19. The material from the prospective study consisted of cDNA or gDNA derived from T cells, B-cell-depleted T cells, or PBMCs. The dataset comprised deeply sampled blood TCRbeta repertoires from subjects exposed to, actively infected with, or recovered from COVID-19. The repertoires were made available in a free public database intended to serve as a resource for research on the immune response to SARS-CoV-2. Samples were obtained from the ongoing ImmuneRACE study (first 160 participants) and from about 1,300 subjects provided by 6 global collaborators. Sample metadata almost always included a de-identified subject ID, COVID-19 status, age in years and sex. Where available, HLA class I and class II types were obtained from metadata supplied by the sample provider rather than from assay-based typing.

TCRbeta CDR3 regions were amplified from genomic DNA by means of the immunoSEQ Assay, a bias-controlled multiplex PCR. In the paper's pipeline: Nucleated cell counts per sample were estimated from amplification of reference gene primers within the assay. To quantify the absolute abundance of each unique TCRbeta CDR3 rearrangement, sequence reads were collapsed and filtered. For each sample, productive Simpson clonality was calculated by taking the square root of Simpson's diversity index across productive rearrangements. The clones in this table, taken by TCRdb from immuneACCESS, are in-frame only. Not every clone is retained; where verified, under half of the shortfall comes from an unresolved V gene, and the cause of the rest is unknown. For V, J and clone size, that table is used; D and trimming come from the DNA. Present in this sample are about 170,000 clones, more than 65% of which were seen just once. The ten largest clones take up less than 3% of the sample.

With regard to this clone: There is no known antigen for this receptor. The sample holds no much larger clone one base away, and base qualities are not on file.

Results the study describes overall, beyond this receptor: How much clinical and demographic metadata was included differed by source and by participant, and the metadata was provided uncurated.

The CDR3, from cysteine to phenylalanine, totals 17 residues. CDR3 DNA only is kept here, 51 bases in frame from base 1. The germline V gene provides CDR1 MDHEN and CDR2 SYDVKM. The germline ends are 18 bases apart after V is trimmed by 5 bases and J by 0 bases. Whole blood was collected in K2EDTA tubes by collaborating institutions according to the institutions' own protocols. Collaborator samples were shipped for TCRbeta analysis as frozen whole blood, isolated PBMCs, or DNA extracted from either sample type. The chain employs TRBV28 and TRBJ2-3; TRBD2 is perhaps the D gene, given 6 matching bases. The clonotype originates from a human donor with acute or convalescent COVID-19. The donor label of this sample is uncertain. The source material was peripheral blood. CDR3 reads: CASSPGVGRASTDTQYF. In nucleotide form, the sequence is TGTGCCAGCAGTCCGGGGGTGGGGCGGGCTAGCACAGATACGCAGTATTTT.